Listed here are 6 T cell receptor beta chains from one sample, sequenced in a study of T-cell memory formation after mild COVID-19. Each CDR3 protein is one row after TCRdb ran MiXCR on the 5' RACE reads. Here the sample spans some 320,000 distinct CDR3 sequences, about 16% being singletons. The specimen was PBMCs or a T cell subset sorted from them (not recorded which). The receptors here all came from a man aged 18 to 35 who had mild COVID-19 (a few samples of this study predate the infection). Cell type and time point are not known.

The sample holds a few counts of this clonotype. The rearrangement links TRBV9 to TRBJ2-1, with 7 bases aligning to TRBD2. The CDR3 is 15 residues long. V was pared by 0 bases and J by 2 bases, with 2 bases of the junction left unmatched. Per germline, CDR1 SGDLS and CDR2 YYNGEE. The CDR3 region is CASSVAGTTYNEQFF. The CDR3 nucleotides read TGTGCCAGCAGCGTAGCCGGGACTACCTACAATGAGCAGTTCTTC.

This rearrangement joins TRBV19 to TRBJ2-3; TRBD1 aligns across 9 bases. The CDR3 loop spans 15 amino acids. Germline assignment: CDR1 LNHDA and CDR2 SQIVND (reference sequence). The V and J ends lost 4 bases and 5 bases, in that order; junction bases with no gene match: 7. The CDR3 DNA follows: TGTGCCAGTAGTACTCCGGGACAGGGAAGAGATACGCAGTATTTT. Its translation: CASSTPGQGRDTQYF. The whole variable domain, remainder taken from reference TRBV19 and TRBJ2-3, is DGGITQSPKYLFRKEGQNVTLSCEQNLNHDAMYWYRQDPGQGLRLIYYSQIVNDFQKGDIAEGYSVSREKKESFPLTVTSAQKNPTAFYLCASSTPGQGRDTQYFGPGTRLTVL.

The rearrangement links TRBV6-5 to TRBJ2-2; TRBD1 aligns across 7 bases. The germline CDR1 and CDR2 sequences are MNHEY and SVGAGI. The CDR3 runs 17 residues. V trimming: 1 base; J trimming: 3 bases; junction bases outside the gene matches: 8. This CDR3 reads CASSYYPQGVDTGELFF. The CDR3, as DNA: TGTGCCAGCAGTTACTACCCCCAGGGGGTCGACACCGGGGAGCTGTTTTTT.

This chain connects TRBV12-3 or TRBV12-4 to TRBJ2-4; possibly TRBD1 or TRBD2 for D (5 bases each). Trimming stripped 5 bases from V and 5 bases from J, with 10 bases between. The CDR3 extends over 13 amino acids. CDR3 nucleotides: TGTGCCAGCAGTGGGACGGACGAAAACATTCAGTACTTC. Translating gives CASSGTDENIQYF.

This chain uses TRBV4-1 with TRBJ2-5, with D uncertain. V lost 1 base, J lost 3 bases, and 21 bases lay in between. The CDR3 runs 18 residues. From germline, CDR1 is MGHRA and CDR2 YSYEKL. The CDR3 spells CASSQVYPLVNQKETQYF. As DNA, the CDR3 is TGCGCCAGCAGCCAAGTATACCCGCTTGTTAACCAAAAAGAGACCCAGTACTTC.

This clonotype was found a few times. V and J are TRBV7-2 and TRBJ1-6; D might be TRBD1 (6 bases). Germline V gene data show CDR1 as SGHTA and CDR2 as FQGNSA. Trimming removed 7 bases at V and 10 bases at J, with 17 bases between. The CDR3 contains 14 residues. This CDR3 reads CASNGGGQESPLHF. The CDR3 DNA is TGTGCCAGCAACGGGGGGGGGCAGGAGTCACCCCTCCACTTT.